The 19 T cell receptor beta chains below come from one sample, sequenced in a study of cytomegalovirus exposure and HLA in healthy donors. The PCR made use of 60 Vbeta and 13 Jbeta primers. Assay: immunoSEQ multiplex PCR; the TCRdb copy retains only in-frame clones and omits some. The table includes nearly 200,000 clones, 77% detected once. The sequenced sample consisted of PBMCs. The receptors here all came from a woman aged 25 to 39 in good health and CMV-seropositive.

The gene calls are TRBV7-8 and TRBJ1-3; D gene ambiguous. There are 15 residues in the CDR3. V gave up 4 bases and J gave up 0 bases, with 10 bases separating them. CDR1 is SGHVS, CDR2 FQNEAQ, per germline. The CDR3 loop is CASSSDGSSGNTIYF. DNA of the CDR3: TGTGCCAGCAGCTCGGACGGGAGCTCTGGAAACACCATATATTTT.

The V and J genes are TRBV10-3 and TRBJ1-1; D is uncertain. Trimming took off 0 bases at V and 3 bases at J, with 11 bases between the two ends. This CDR3 contains 15 residues. CDR1 is ENHRY and CDR2 is SYGVKD in the germline V gene. CDR3 nucleotides: TGTGCCATCAGTGAGTCGGGAGGGAGGGACACTGAAGCTTTCTTT. Its translation is CAISESGGRDTEAFF.

The rearrangement links TRBV6-4 to TRBJ1-6, with a tentative D call TRBD1 (5 bases). Trimming pared 5 bases from V and 6 bases from J, leaving 8 bases between. Per the germline V gene, CDR1 is MRHNA and CDR2 is SNTAGT. The CDR3 consists of 13 residues. This CDR3 is CASSTGLNSPLHF. In DNA, the CDR3 is TGTGCCAGCAGTACAGGTCTTAATTCACCCCTCCACTTT.

This clone has only one observation. The J gene is TRBJ1-2, the V gene TRBV5-1; D is uncertain. The V end lost 4 bases, the J end lost 8 bases, and 9 bases lay between the germline ends. The germline V gene encodes CDR1 SGHRS and CDR2 YFSETQ. CDR3 length equals 11 residues. The CDR3 coding sequence is TGCGCCAGCAGCGTTGGCCAGGGCTACACCTTC. This translates into CASSVGQGYTF. Looking up the rest from reference TRBV5-1 and TRBJ1-2 gives the full variable domain: KAGVTQTPRYLIKTRGQQVTLSCSPISGHRSVSWYQQTPGQGLQFLFEYFSETQRNKGNFPGRFSGRQFSNSRSEMNVSTLELGDSALYLCASSVGQGYTFGSGTRLTVV.

This clone is a singleton in its sample. V usage is TRBV30 and J usage is TRBJ1-1, with D maybe TRBD1 (6 bases). Germline V gene sequence: CDR1 GTSNPN, CDR2 SVGIG (reference sequence). The CDR3 is 13 residues long. Trimming shortened V by 5 bases and J by 1 base, and 11 bases separated the two germline ends. The CDR3 is CAWVTGRNTEAFF. The CDR3 DNA sequence: TGTGCCTGGGTAACAGGGAGGAACACTGAAGCTTTCTTT.

V is TRBV18 and J is TRBJ2-3, with no clear D. V shed 2 bases and J shed 5 bases, with 8 bases lying between them. The CDR3 consists of 13 residues. Germline lookup yields CDR1 KGHSH and CDR2 LQKENI. The CDR3: CASSPFRLDTQYF. CDR3 DNA: TGTGCCAGCTCACCATTCAGGCTAGATACGCAGTATTTT.

This clone was seen once. This chain joins TRBV2 and TRBJ1-2; 9 positions agree with TRBD1. The trim removed 8 bases at V and 4 bases at J, leaving 8 bases unmatched. Germline V CDR1 and CDR2: SNHLY, FYNNEI. This CDR3 contains 14 residues. For the CDR3, the DNA is TGTGCCAGCCGGGGGACAGGGCGTCTCTATGGCTACACCTTC. It specifies CASRGTGRLYGYTF.

The V and J genes are TRBV29-1 and TRBJ1-1; weak D call: TRBD1 (6 bases). Germline CDR1 reads SQVTM; CDR2 reads ANQGSEA. V was pared by 6 bases and J by 6 bases, with 23 bases between. The CDR3 runs to 15 residues. CDR3 in amino acids: CSVGEGGGIYAEAFF. The DNA of the CDR3 is TGCAGCGTAGGAGAAGGGGGGGGTATATATGCTGAAGCTTTCTTT.

The chain links TRBV21-1 to TRBJ1-1; TRBD1, the table's D call, was not compared with the DNA. TRBV21-1 represents a pseudogene. The CDR3 spans 14 residues. For the CDR3, the DNA is TGTGCCAGCAGCTCCCGGGACAGGGGAACTGAAGCTTTCTTT. Encoded protein: CASSSRDRGTEAFF.

The gene calls are TRBV29-1 and TRBJ1-2, with D perhaps TRBD1 (5 bases). The germline V and J ends were trimmed by 2 bases and 4 bases, with 17 bases remaining between them. From germline, CDR1 is SQVTM and CDR2 ANQGSEA. This CDR3 has 15 amino acids. CDR3 region: CSVELGRQTSYGYTF. CDR3 in DNA: TGCAGCGTTGAATTGGGTCGACAGACCTCCTATGGCTACACCTTC.

V and J are TRBV28 and TRBJ2-3; possibly TRBD2 for D (6 bases). The germline gives CDR1 MDHEN, CDR2 SYDVKM. V was clipped by 2 bases and J by 0 bases, with 18 bases between them. CDR3 length: 18 residues. The CDR3 is CASSLNRRGLVSTDTQYF. DNA for the CDR3: TGTGCCAGCAGTTTAAACCGGCGGGGCCTTGTAAGCACAGATACGCAGTATTTT. Drawing the rest from reference TRBV28 and TRBJ2-3, the complete variable domain is DVKVTQSSRYLVKRTGEKVFLECVQDMDHENMFWYRQDPGLGLRLIYFSYDVKMKEKGDIPEGYSVSREKKERFSLILESASTNQTSMYLCASSLNRRGLVSTDTQYFGPGTRLTVL.

V gene TRBV9 combines with J gene TRBJ1-6; no clear D gene. Per the germline V gene, CDR1 is SGDLS and CDR2 is YYNGEE. This CDR3 spans 13 amino acids. Trimming left V 0 bases short and J 8 bases short, with 6 bases between. The CDR3 sequence: CASSVARDSPLHF. In DNA form, the CDR3 reads TGTGCCAGCAGCGTAGCTAGAGATTCACCCCTCCACTTT. Together with reference TRBV9 and TRBJ1-6, the CDR3 gives the full variable domain: DSGVTQTPKHLITATGQRVTLRCSPRSGDLSVYWYQQSLDQGLQFLIQYYNGEERAKGNILERFSAQQFPDLHSELNLSSLELGDSALYFCASSVARDSPLHFGNGTRLTVT.

The chain links TRBV18 to TRBJ2-7; maybe TRBD2 (5 bases). Germline V CDR1 and CDR2: KGHSH, LQKENI. This CDR3 spans 14 amino acids. Trimming shortened V by 1 base and J by 1 base, and 8 bases separated the two germline ends. The CDR3 DNA follows: TGTGCCAGCTCACCACTAACGGGGTCCTACGAGCAGTACTTC. Its translation is CASSPLTGSYEQYF.

The rearrangement links TRBV28 to TRBJ1-5; the match to TRBD1 covers 11 bases. V was pared by 3 bases and J by 1 base, with 2 bases of the junction left unmatched. From germline, CDR1 is MDHEN and CDR2 SYDVKM. The CDR3 is 16 amino acids. CDR3 DNA sequence: TGTGCCAGCAGTTTTGGGACAGGGGGGAGCAATCAGCCCCAGCATTTT. Translating gives CASSFGTGGSNQPQHF. Combining the CDR3 with reference TRBV28 and TRBJ1-5 gives the whole variable domain DVKVTQSSRYLVKRTGEKVFLECVQDMDHENMFWYRQDPGLGLRLIYFSYDVKMKEKGDIPEGYSVSREKKERFSLILESASTNQTSMYLCASSFGTGGSNQPQHFGDGTRLSIL.

This sequence joins TRBV7-2 and TRBJ2-5; D is unclear. The CDR3 loop spans 11 amino acids. Trimming shortened V by 5 bases and J by 5 bases, and 6 bases separated the two germline ends. CDR1 SGHTA and CDR2 FQGNSA come from the germline V gene. Here the CDR3 DNA reads TGTGCCAGCAGCCACCGGGAGACCCAGTACTTC. This encodes CASSHRETQYF.

V usage is TRBV30 and J usage is TRBJ2-5; 12 bases are shared with TRBD2. This CDR3 contains 13 residues. CDR1 GTSNPN and CDR2 SVGIG come from the germline V gene (reference sequence). J was trimmed by 7 bases and V by 3 bases; bases with no gene match: 3. CDR3 bases: TGTGCCTGGAGGGTACTAGCGGGAGGGACCCAGTACTTC. Amino acids: CAWRVLAGGTQYF.

The chain has TRBV10-3 and TRBJ2-2; 7 bases are shared with TRBD1. Trimming removed 5 bases from V and 0 bases from J; junction bases left unmatched: 9. The CDR3 runs 17 residues. Germline-derived CDR1 and CDR2 are ENHRY and SYGVKD. Here the CDR3 DNA reads TGTGCCATCAGTTCCCCTACAGGGGCTTCGAACACCGGGGAGCTGTTTTTT. Protein sequence: CAISSPTGASNTGELFF.

CDR3 in DNA: TGTGCCAGCAGCTTACCACAGGGGGCGCGGAAGTACAATGAGCAGTTCTTC. Protein sequence: CASSLPQGARKYNEQFF. The rearrangement links TRBV11-2 to TRBJ2-1; 9 positions agree with TRBD1. This CDR3 is built from 17 residues. CDR1 and CDR2 from the germline V gene are SGHAT and FQNNGV. J was trimmed by 4 bases and V by 2 bases; bases with no gene match: 9.

The chain joins TRBV4-3 to TRBJ2-7; 8 bases are a match to TRBD1. V lost 4 bases to trimming and J lost 5 bases; unmatched junction nucleotides: 10. Germline V gives CDR1 LGHNA, CDR2 YSLEER. CDR3 length: 15 amino acids. The CDR3 DNA follows: TGCGCCAGCAGCCCGCGTTTGGACAGGGTAAACGAGCAGTACTTC. Encoded protein: CASSPRLDRVNEQYF.